This T cell receptor (beta chain) was captured by sequencing in a study of identical twins. TCRdb processed the 5' RACE reads anew with MiXCR; each CDR3 protein has one entry. Found here are under 900,000 distinct CDR3 sequences, about 12% of them singletons; the top ten hold 1.5% to 2%. Germline V gives CDR1 SNHLY, CDR2 FYNNEI. Trimming removed 3 bases from V and 2 bases from J, with 12 bases in between. The CDR3 sequence is 15 residues long. These same data were also listed under a study on yellow fever vaccine responses in identical twins. According to that study: Reported findings indicate that twins' vaccine T cell responses seemed partially convergent, partially personalized.

The source of this sequence is a woman aged 18 to 35 in good health. The rearrangement links TRBV2 to TRBJ2-3; weak D call: TRBD2 (6 bases). The sample was PBMCs. The CDR3 DNA reads TGTGCCAGCAGTGACCAAGGGACTGCCACAGATACGCAGTATTTT. Amino acids: CASSDQGTATDTQYF.